The 15 T cell receptor beta chains below come from one sample, sequenced in a study of T cells in Graves' hyperthyroidism and ophthalmopathy. TCR beta CDR3 region amplification was performed from RNA transcripts. Initially, a first-round RT-PCR of the TCR CDR3 employed the HTBI primer set. TCRdb itself ran the multiplex PCR reads through MiXCR, one entry per CDR3 protein. The sample holds a few hundred thousand distinct CDR3 sequences, roughly an eighth seen once. Sequencing used blood. The receptors originated from a woman under 30 with Graves' hyperthyroidism.

At least ten counts were recorded for this clonotype. J is TRBJ2-5 and V is TRBV7-2, with D uncertain. This CDR3 spans 17 amino acids. Trimming removed 1 base from V and 3 bases from J, with 18 bases in between. The germline CDR1 and CDR2 sequences are SGHTA and FQGNSA. The CDR3 spells CASSLGWARNWEETQYF. CDR3 bases: TGTGCCAGCAGCTTAGGGTGGGCGCGAAACTGGGAAGAGACCCAGTACTTC.

The chain links TRBV10-3 to TRBJ2-2, with D perhaps matching TRBD2 (6 bases). The CDR3 spans 16 residues. Germline values: CDR1 ENHRY, CDR2 SYGVKD. Trimming took off 0 bases at V and 5 bases at J, with 13 bases between the two ends. This CDR3 is CAISESPGVRTGELFF. The CDR3 region has the DNA TGTGCCATCAGTGAGTCGCCGGGAGTGAGGACCGGGGAGCTGTTTTTT.

This clonotype was recorded at least ten times. V usage is TRBV6-1 and J usage is TRBJ2-7; TRBD1 agrees at 7 bases. J was trimmed by 2 bases and V by 5 bases; bases with no gene match: 6. This CDR3 region has 14 residues. Germline V gene lookup returns CDR1 MNHNS and CDR2 SASEGT. The CDR3 DNA follows: TGTGCCAGCAGTCACTACGGACAGGCCTACGAGCAGTACTTC. Translation gives CASSHYGQAYEQYF.

This clonotype appeared many times. The rearrangement uses TRBV29-1 and TRBJ2-1; tentative D call: TRBD1 (6 bases). V was trimmed by 3 bases and J by 8 bases, leaving 14 bases between them. The germline V gene has CDR1 SQVTM and CDR2 ANQGSEA. This CDR3 spans 13 amino acids. DNA of the CDR3: TGCAGCGTTGAGACAGGAAGAGGGGATGAGCAGTTCTTC. This encodes CSVETGRGDEQFF.

Many counts were recorded for this clonotype. This rearrangement joins TRBV11-2 to TRBJ1-4, with D perhaps matching TRBD1 (5 bases). V was clipped by 4 bases and J by 5 bases, with 14 bases between them. Germline loops: CDR1 SGHAT, CDR2 FQNNGV. This CDR3 has 15 amino acids. The CDR3 sequence: CASSWWGEINEKLFF. CDR3 coding DNA: TGTGCCAGCAGCTGGTGGGGGGAAATAAATGAAAAACTGTTTTTT.

V is TRBV11-2 and J is TRBJ2-5; no clear D. Germline CDR1 reads SGHAT; CDR2 reads FQNNGV. This CDR3 spans 13 amino acids. With 5 bases removed from V and 7 bases from J, the gap between germline ends came to 14 bases. The chain's CDR3 is CASSPGLDGTQYF. CDR3 DNA sequence: TGTGCCAGCAGCCCCGGGTTGGATGGGACCCAGTACTTC.

The gene calls are TRBV3-1 and TRBJ2-5, with 10 positions matching TRBD2. V lost 0 bases and J lost 0; bases outside the gene matches: 1. The CDR3 is made up of 16 amino acids. Germline V CDR1 and CDR2: LGHDT, YNNKEL (reference sequence). CDR3 coding DNA: TGTGCCAGCAGCCAAGATGGACTAGCGGACCAAGAGACCCAGTACTTC. Translated: CASSQDGLADQETQYF.

This clonotype occurred many times. The chain uses TRBV28 and TRBJ2-5; 7 bases map to TRBD1. Germline values: CDR1 MDHEN, CDR2 SYDVKM. The CDR3 consists of 15 residues. The trim removed 6 bases at V and 0 bases at J, leaving 7 bases unmatched. This CDR3 is CASSAWDRHQETQYF. The CDR3 DNA follows: TGTGCCAGCAGCGCCTGGGACAGACACCAAGAGACCCAGTACTTC.

V is TRBV19 and J is TRBJ2-7; TRBD2 agrees at 10 bases. Germline CDR1 and CDR2: LNHDA and SQIVND (reference sequence). The CDR3 runs 17 residues. V lost 6 bases and J lost 4; bases outside the gene matches: 15. The CDR3 is CASSPPTSSGSVYEQYF. Here the CDR3 DNA reads TGTGCCAGTAGCCCACCCACATCTAGCGGGAGCGTTTACGAGCAGTACTTC.

This clonotype has ten or more counts. This chain joins TRBV28 and TRBJ2-6, with D maybe TRBD1 (6 bases). V shed 7 bases and J shed 1 base, with 14 bases lying between them. Germline CDR1 and CDR2: MDHEN and SYDVKM. The CDR3 spans 16 residues. Here the CDR3 reads CASTPGTTSGANVLTF. DNA of the CDR3: TGTGCCAGCACCCCAGGGACAACTTCTGGGGCCAACGTCCTGACTTTC.

This clonotype was detected only a few times. The chain joins TRBV28 to TRBJ1-3; D unresolved. The CDR3 runs to 14 residues. Per the germline V gene, CDR1 is MDHEN and CDR2 is SYDVKM. Between the trimmed V and J ends, which lost 3 bases and 4 bases, there was a span of 10 bases. The CDR3 region has the DNA TGTGCCAGCAGTTTCCTAGGTCAGGGAAACACCATATATTTT. This encodes CASSFLGQGNTIYF.

The rearrangement uses TRBV19 and TRBJ1-6, with D unresolved. Trimming pared 3 bases from V and 4 bases from J, leaving 7 bases between. Per germline, CDR1 LNHDA and CDR2 SQIVND (reference sequence). CDR3 length: 14 amino acids. This CDR3 reads CASSMTQYNSPLHF. For the CDR3, the DNA is TGTGCCAGTAGTATGACACAGTATAATTCACCCCTCCACTTT.

The V and J genes are TRBV10-3 and TRBJ2-7; 7 bases are a match to TRBD1. The germline gives CDR1 ENHRY, CDR2 SYGVKD. The trim removed 7 bases at V and 6 bases at J, leaving 9 bases unmatched. This CDR3 has 13 amino acids. The DNA for the CDR3 is TGTGCCATCACGGAAATGACAGGGACCGAGCAGTACTTC. Protein sequence: CAITEMTGTEQYF.

This clonotype was seen at least ten times. CDR3 nucleotides: TGTGCCAGCAGTGCGGTGGGGGAAGGCTACACCTTC. It encodes CASSAVGEGYTF. This chain uses TRBV2 with TRBJ1-2, with D perhaps TRBD1 (5 bases). V lost 4 bases, J lost 8 bases, and 11 bases lay in between. Looked up from germline, CDR1 is SNHLY and CDR2 is FYNNEI. The CDR3 is made up of 12 amino acids.

The sample holds a few counts of this clonotype. The chain couples TRBV2 to TRBJ1-3, with D unresolved. Per germline, CDR1 SNHLY and CDR2 FYNNEI. Trimming removed 3 bases at V and 4 bases at J, with 10 bases between. The CDR3 contains 14 residues. The CDR3 loop reads CASSDGGFGNTIYF. In DNA, the CDR3 is TGTGCCAGCAGTGACGGTGGATTCGGAAACACCATATATTTT.